Shown below are 21 T cell receptor beta chains from a single sample sequenced in a study of cytomegalovirus exposure and HLA in healthy donors. Primers for the PCR totalled 60 Vbeta and 13 Jbeta. Method: immunoSEQ multiplex PCR; TCRdb's copy keeps in-frame clones and lacks some. The data show about 150,000 clones, with about 80% seen just once and 13% held by the top ten. The sequenced sample was PBMCs. Receptors originate from a man aged 40-49 years in good health and CMV-seropositive.

The rearrangement links TRBV4-3 to TRBJ2-2; weak D call: TRBD1 (5 bases). Per germline, CDR1 LGHNA and CDR2 YSLEER. The V and J ends lost 5 bases and 13 bases respectively, with 20 bases between them. CDR3 length equals 14 residues. In nucleotides, the CDR3 is TGCGCCAGCAGCTTAGTTGGTGGGGCGACGGGGCTGTTTTTT. The encoded protein is CASSLVGGATGLFF.

The count of this clone is one. The chain couples TRBV5-1 to TRBJ2-1; D remains unclear. V was pared by 5 bases and J by 7 bases, with 13 bases between. The CDR3 extends over 13 amino acids. CDR1 is SGHRS and CDR2 is YFSETQ in the germline V gene. The CDR3 DNA reads TGCGCCAGCAGTATCGGGTATAGGAATGAGCAGTTCTTC. It specifies CASSIGYRNEQFF.

This rearrangement joins TRBV11-2 to TRBJ2-5, with D maybe TRBD1 (7 bases). V dropped 5 bases and J dropped 5 bases, with 21 bases sitting between them. Per germline, CDR1 SGHAT and CDR2 FQNNGV. This CDR3 has 16 residues. The CDR3 bases are TGTGCCAGCAGCCGGACGACAGGGAGGAGATGGGAGACCCAGTACTTC. The encoded protein is CASSRTTGRRWETQYF.

This chain links TRBV27 with TRBJ2-1, with 12 bases that match TRBD2. V lost 6 bases and J lost 6; bases outside the gene matches: 6. The CDR3 runs to 15 residues. Germline loops: CDR1 MNHEY, CDR2 SMNVEV (reference sequence). The CDR3 here is CASSPGLAGRNEQFF. The CDR3, as DNA: TGTGCCAGCAGCCCGGGACTAGCGGGCCGCAATGAGCAGTTCTTC.

In the case of this clone: Other DNA sequences of this sample code for an identical CDR3. The V and J genes are TRBV28 and TRBJ2-1, with no clear D. The CDR3 is 13 residues long. V was pared by 2 bases and J by 4 bases, with 6 bases between. Germline V gene sequence: CDR1 MDHEN, CDR2 SYDVKM. The CDR3 sequence: CASSLPGYNEQFF. CDR3 nucleotide sequence: TGTGCCAGCAGTTTACCAGGATACAATGAGCAGTTCTTC.

The chain uses TRBV27 and TRBJ2-6; 8 nucleotides line up with TRBD1. The CDR3 runs 19 residues. The germline gives CDR1 MNHEY, CDR2 SMNVEV (reference sequence). Trimming took 5 bases from V and 4 from J; bases not matched to a gene: 16. CDR3 bases: TGTGCCAGCAGTCTAAGGCGGGACAGGAGTTTAGACGGGGCCAACGTCCTGACTTTC. Protein: CASSLRRDRSLDGANVLTF.

The chain links TRBV4-1 to TRBJ2-7; possibly TRBD2 for D (6 bases). Trimming stripped 5 bases from V and 2 bases from J, with 16 bases between. This CDR3 has 15 residues. Germline V gene lookup returns CDR1 MGHRA and CDR2 YSYEKL. CDR3 amino acids: CASSYTLSGTYEQYF. For the CDR3, the DNA is TGCGCCAGCAGCTACACCCTTAGCGGCACCTACGAGCAGTACTTC.

V gene TRBV18 combines with J gene TRBJ1-2; TRBD1 matches at 7 bases. The V and J ends lost 3 bases and 0 bases, in that order; junction bases with no gene match: 4. CDR3 length: 15 amino acids. CDR1 is KGHSH and CDR2 is LQKENI in the germline V gene. The CDR3 DNA sequence: TGTGCCAGCTCACCTACAGGGGTATCTAACTATGGCTACACCTTC. This sequence encodes CASSPTGVSNYGYTF.

This chain links TRBV7-9 with TRBJ2-7; D is undetermined. Per the germline V gene, CDR1 is SEHNR and CDR2 is FQNEAQ (reference sequence). The V and J ends lost 1 base and 0 bases respectively, with 10 bases between them. The CDR3 spans 15 residues. The CDR3, as DNA: TGTGCCAGCAGCTTAGAGAAACAGTACTCCTACGAGCAGTACTTC. Protein product: CASSLEKQYSYEQYF.

This clone was recorded a few times. V usage is TRBV9 and J usage is TRBJ2-1, with 11 bases matching TRBD2. The CDR3 sequence is 16 residues long. V gave up 4 bases and J gave up 3 bases; unmatched junction bases: 6. Germline loops: CDR1 SGDLS, CDR2 YYNGEE. The CDR3 loop is CASSPPLAGVYNEQFF. The CDR3 nucleotides read TGTGCCAGCAGCCCCCCACTAGCGGGAGTCTACAATGAGCAGTTCTTC.

The gene calls are TRBV7-2 and TRBJ2-5; D might be TRBD2 (5 bases). V lost 5 bases and J 5 bases, leaving 9 bases between the germline ends. Germline values: CDR1 SGHTA, CDR2 FQGNSA. This CDR3 spans 12 amino acids. CDR3 sequence (DNA): TGTGCCAGCAGCCGGGATTTGGAGACCCAGTACTTC. Amino acid sequence: CASSRDLETQYF.

This clone appeared once. Sequence at one end of the junction differs from germline and may be a read error. The genes are TRBV7-3 and TRBJ1-1; D is possibly TRBD1 (6 bases). There are 16 residues in the CDR3. Germline V gene data show CDR1 as SGHTA and CDR2 as FQGTGA. This CDR3 is CASSLTRDTRNTEAFF. The CDR3 DNA sequence: TGTGCCAGCAGCCTAACCCGGGACACTAGGAACACTGAAGCTTTCTTT.

V and J are TRBV6-8 and TRBJ2-2, with TRBD1 as a possible D gene (6 bases). In germline, CDR1 is MNHGY, CDR2 SAAAGT. The CDR3 spans 14 residues. V was shortened by 8 bases and J by 2 bases, with 12 bases between the two germline ends. Here the CDR3 DNA reads TGTGCCAGCGGTGGACAGCCCAACACCGGGGAGCTGTTTTTT. This encodes CASGGQPNTGELFF.

The CDR3 protein is CASSLSSRTYGYTF. In nucleotides, the CDR3 is TGTGCCAGCAGTTTAAGTTCCAGAACGTATGGCTACACCTTC. The chain has TRBV28 and TRBJ1-2; D uncertain. CDR1 is MDHEN and CDR2 is SYDVKM in the germline V gene. The CDR3 extends over 14 amino acids. V was shortened by 2 bases and J by 5 bases, with 12 bases between the two germline ends.

The chain couples TRBV7-2 to TRBJ2-7, with D tentatively TRBD2 (5 bases). Trimming removed 2 bases at V and 2 bases at J, with 10 bases between. The germline CDR1 and CDR2 sequences are SGHTA and FQGNSA. The CDR3 runs 14 residues. DNA of the CDR3: TGTGCCAGCAGCTTAAGCGGTTCGACCTACGAGCAGTACTTC. Translation gives CASSLSGSTYEQYF.

V gene TRBV15 combines with J gene TRBJ2-3; TRBD1 aligns across 7 bases. J lost 2 bases, V lost 0 bases, and 5 bases had no gene match. CDR1 LNHNV and CDR2 YYDKDF come from the germline V gene (reference sequence). The CDR3 loop spans 16 amino acids. The CDR3 loop reads CATSRDPGQNTDTQYF. Here the CDR3 DNA reads TGTGCCACCAGCAGAGACCCGGGACAGAACACAGATACGCAGTATTTT.

This clone was observed a few times. The chain has TRBV6-1 and TRBJ2-1; tentatively, D is TRBD2 (6 bases). Germline values: CDR1 MNHNS, CDR2 SASEGT. This CDR3 is 12 amino acids long. Trimming removed 8 bases at V and 7 bases at J, with 12 bases between. In DNA form, the CDR3 reads TGTGCCAGCTATCGGGAGCGGAATGAGCAGTTCTTC. Encoded protein: CASYRERNEQFF.

The chain recombines TRBV7-2 with TRBJ2-7, with 9 bases identical to TRBD2. The V and J ends lost 3 bases and 2 bases, in that order; junction bases with no gene match: 2. The germline V gene has CDR1 SGHTA and CDR2 FQGNSA. The CDR3 length is 14 residues. CDR3 coding DNA: TGTGCCAGCAGCTTGGCGGGAGGGACCTACGAGCAGTACTTC. It codes for CASSLAGGTYEQYF.

The rearrangement links TRBV2 to TRBJ1-5, with D possibly being TRBD1 (6 bases). The ends were cut back, 5 bases at V and 0 bases at J, with 11 bases in the middle. The CDR3 has 15 amino acids. The germline V gene has CDR1 SNHLY and CDR2 FYNNEI. This CDR3 is CASSRTAFSNQPQHF. CDR3 nucleotides: TGTGCCAGCAGTAGGACAGCCTTTAGCAATCAGCCCCAGCATTTT.

The chain couples TRBV5-4 to TRBJ2-7; possible D gene TRBD1, 6 bases. The CDR3 runs to 12 residues. Looked up from germline, CDR1 is SGHNT and CDR2 is YYREEE (reference sequence). V lost 4 bases and J 6 bases, leaving 11 bases between the germline ends. The CDR3: CASSTQGSEQYF. In nucleotides, the CDR3 is TGTGCCAGCAGCACACAGGGATCCGAGCAGTACTTC.

This clone was counted a few times. Within the sample, other DNA sequences also encode this same CDR3. The gene calls are TRBV5-1 and TRBJ1-1, with 7 bases aligning to TRBD1. This CDR3 comprises 15 residues. Germline V gene lookup returns CDR1 SGHRS and CDR2 YFSETQ. With V trimmed by 1 base and J by 0 bases, 3 bases remained unmatched. The CDR3 here is CASSLLGGMNTEAFF. CDR3 bases: TGCGCCAGCAGCTTGTTAGGGGGCATGAACACTGAAGCTTTCTTT.